The table lists the clone carrying this T cell receptor beta chain with many counts. Its antigen is unknown. Amplified TCR beta CDR3 regions came from RNA transcripts. The HTBI primer set drove a first-round RT-PCR of the TCR CDR3. From the multiplex PCR reads, TCRdb called clonotypes with MiXCR, one entry per CDR3 protein. The table records about 300,000 distinct CDR3 sequences, about 13% of them present only once. The data were obtained in a study of T cells in Graves' hyperthyroidism and ophthalmopathy. Regarding the study as a whole: Among thyroid clonotypes expanded above 0.001, most also appeared in blood.

Across 18 months, stable Graves' hyperthyroidism was marked by no progression to ophthalmopathy. Recently diagnosed hyperthyroidism of less than 2 months' duration affected patients aged 18 to 65. Based on clinical symptoms, serum thyroxine and TRAb, thyroid ultrasound and orbital computed tomography, diagnoses were reached. Sequenced: blood. This TCR was sampled from a woman aged 40 to 50 with Graves' hyperthyroidism.

This chain's CDR3 is CASSKRDFYKPEQYF. The CDR3 coding sequence is TGTGCCAGCAGTAAACGGGACTTCTACAAACCCGAGCAGTACTTC. The rearrangement joins TRBV6-2 or TRBV6-3 to TRBJ2-7, with TRBD2 as a possible D gene (6 bases). Germline CDR1 and CDR2: MNHEY and SVGEGT. This CDR3 spans 15 amino acids. V lost 5 bases and J lost 6, with 20 bases in between.